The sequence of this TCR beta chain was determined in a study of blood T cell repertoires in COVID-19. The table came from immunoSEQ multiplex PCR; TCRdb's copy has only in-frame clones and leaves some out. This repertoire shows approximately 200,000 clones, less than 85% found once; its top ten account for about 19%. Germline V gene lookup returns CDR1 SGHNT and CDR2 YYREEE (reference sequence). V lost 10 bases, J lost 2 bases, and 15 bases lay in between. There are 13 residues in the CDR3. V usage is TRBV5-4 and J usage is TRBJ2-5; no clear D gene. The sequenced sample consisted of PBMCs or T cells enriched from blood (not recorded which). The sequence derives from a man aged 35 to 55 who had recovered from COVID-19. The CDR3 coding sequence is TGTGCCGCCTCTTCAGGAAATCAAGAGACCCAGTACTTC. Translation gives CAASSGNQETQYF.